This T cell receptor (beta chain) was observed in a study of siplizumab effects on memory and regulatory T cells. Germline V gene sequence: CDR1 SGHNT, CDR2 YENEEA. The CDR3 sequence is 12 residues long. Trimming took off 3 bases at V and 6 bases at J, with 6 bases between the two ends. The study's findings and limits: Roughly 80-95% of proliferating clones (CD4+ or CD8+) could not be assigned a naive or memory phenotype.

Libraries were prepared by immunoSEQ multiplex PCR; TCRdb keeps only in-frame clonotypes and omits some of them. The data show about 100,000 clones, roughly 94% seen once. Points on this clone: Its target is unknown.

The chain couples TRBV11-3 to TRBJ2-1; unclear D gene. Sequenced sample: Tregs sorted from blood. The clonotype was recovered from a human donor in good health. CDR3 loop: CASSLQPNEQFF. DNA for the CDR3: TGTGCCAGCAGCTTGCAGCCCAATGAGCAGTTCTTC.